This TCR beta chain was observed in a study of metastatic and nonmetastatic thyroid tumors. At the level of the study: A comparison of repertoires was made across blood and tumor or nodule tissue from malignant and benign thyroid patients.

Study conclusions and caveats: Malignant thyroid tumors reportedly had TCR beta diversity that was significantly higher than in benign nodules, in blood and tumor.

Nobody among the patients had been given any treatment before thyroid surgery. The CDR3 loop spans 14 amino acids. V lost 3 bases to trimming and J lost 3 bases; unmatched junction nucleotides: 7. CDR1 GTSNPN and CDR2 SVGIG come from the germline V gene (reference sequence). TCRdb re-called the PCR reads via MiXCR. The profile shows about 37,000 clones, roughly 28% of them singletons. This clone is deemed medium-sized (0.01 to 0.1%). As yet, its antigen is unknown. The sequence derives from a male donor with papillary thyroid cancer or a benign thyroid nodule (not recorded which). Some clones in this sample may be carry-over from other donors' samples. The sequenced sample consisted of blood. The chain employs TRBV30 and TRBJ2-7, with 8 bases fitting TRBD1. CDR3 in amino acids: CAWRGTGRRYEQYF. In DNA, the CDR3 is TGTGCCTGGAGAGGGACAGGACGGCGCTACGAGCAGTACTTC.